The 28 T cell receptor beta chains reported below all come from one sample, sequenced in a study of cytomegalovirus exposure and HLA in healthy donors. Assay: immunoSEQ multiplex PCR; the TCRdb copy retains only in-frame clones and omits some. The sample yields around 300,000 clones, 88% seen once. The specimen sequenced was PBMCs. All receptors derive from a man in his thirties or forties in good health and CMV-seronegative.

The gene calls are TRBV5-4 and TRBJ2-1; 8 nucleotides match TRBD2. Germline V gene sequence: CDR1 SGHNT, CDR2 YYREEE (reference sequence). With V trimmed by 4 bases and J by 0 bases, 9 bases remained unmatched. There are 17 residues in the CDR3. CDR3 region: CASSGGPAGASYNEQFF. CDR3 coding DNA: TGTGCCAGCAGCGGGGGCCCAGCGGGGGCCTCCTACAATGAGCAGTTCTTC.

The chain joins TRBV18 to TRBJ1-2, with D possibly TRBD1 on 5 matching bases. CDR1 is KGHSH, CDR2 LQKENI, per germline. CDR3 length equals 16 residues. V was clipped by 4 bases and J by 4 bases, with 19 bases between them. CDR3 in DNA: TGTGCCAGCTCACACGGGGCCAGCGGGTCGAGCTATGGCTACACCTTC. Translation gives CASSHGASGSSYGYTF. Full variable domain (missing parts from reference TRBV18 and TRBJ1-2): NAGVMQNPRHLVRRRGQEARLRCSPMKGHSHVYWYRQLPEEGLKFMVYLQKENIIDESGMPKERFSAEFPKEGPSILRIQQVVRGDSAAYFCASSHGASGSSYGYTFGSGTRLTVV.

The chain joins TRBV5-1 to TRBJ2-3; TRBD1 matches 10 bases. This CDR3 is built from 15 residues. CDR1 is SGHRS and CDR2 is YFSETQ in the germline V gene. V was pared by 0 bases and J by 4 bases, with 2 bases of the junction left unmatched. Here the CDR3 reads CASSLEGQGSDTQYF. CDR3 nucleotides: TGCGCCAGCAGCTTGGAGGGACAGGGGTCAGATACGCAGTATTTT.

The chain uses TRBV5-1 and TRBJ2-7, with D possibly matching TRBD2 (5 bases). The CDR3 loop spans 14 amino acids. Germline values: CDR1 SGHRS, CDR2 YFSETQ. V lost 5 bases to trimming and J lost 6 bases, with 18 bases between them. The CDR3: CASRSGPTSFEQYF. As DNA, the CDR3 is TGCGCCAGCAGAAGCGGACCCACTTCATTCGAGCAGTACTTC.

This chain uses TRBV19 with TRBJ1-6; D is possibly TRBD1 (5 bases). The V gene lost 3 bases and the J gene lost 4 bases, with 10 bases spanning the gap. Germline assignment: CDR1 LNHDA and CDR2 SQIVND (reference sequence). The length of the CDR3 is 15 residues. The CDR3, as DNA: TGTGCCAGTAGTATTGGGGCCCATTATAATTCACCCCTCCACTTT. It codes for CASSIGAHYNSPLHF.

This clone was recorded a few times. J is TRBJ2-7 and V is TRBV7-9; D may be TRBD2 (6 bases). The CDR3 totals 13 residues. V was cut by 4 bases and J by 1 base, with 8 bases left in between. Germline CDR1 SEHNR, CDR2 FQNEAQ (reference sequence). The CDR3 nucleotides read TGTGCCAGCAGCTGGGGGGAGTCCTACGAGCAGTACTTC. Its translation is CASSWGESYEQYF.

The chain has TRBV29-1 and TRBJ1-3; no definite D call. Trimming shortened V by 7 bases and J by 0 bases, and 13 bases separated the two germline ends. The germline V gene encodes CDR1 SQVTM and CDR2 ANQGSEA. The CDR3 extends over 14 amino acids. CDR3 in amino acids: CSAQGLGSGNTIYF. CDR3 in DNA: TGCAGCGCCCAAGGACTCGGCTCTGGAAACACCATATATTTT.

To note about this clone: One junction end does not reproduce the germline sequence, and a read error may be involved. The rearrangement links TRBV30 to TRBJ2-1, with D possibly TRBD2 on 5 matching bases. This CDR3 comprises 13 residues. CDR1 and CDR2 (germline): GTSNPN, SVGIG (reference sequence). The CDR3 sequence: CAWTGGPYDEQFF. In DNA, the CDR3 is TGTGCCTGGACAGGAGGTCCCTACGATGAGCAGTTCTTC.

This chain connects TRBV19 to TRBJ1-5; 11 bases fit TRBD1. The CDR3 has 17 amino acids. Germline-derived CDR1 and CDR2 are LNHDA and SQIVND (reference sequence). Trimming removed 5 bases from V and 7 bases from J; junction bases left unmatched: 13. The CDR3 bases are TGTGCCAGTAGTCCTCGGGTGGACAGGGGGCTCCGGCAGCCCCAGCATTTT. It specifies CASSPRVDRGLRQPQHF.

The rearrangement uses TRBV25-1 and TRBJ1-3; 12 nucleotides align to TRBD1. Losses at the gene ends were 6 bases for V and 2 bases for J; bases not matched to a gene: 2. There are 15 residues in the CDR3. Germline V gene sequence: CDR1 MGHDK, CDR2 SYGVNS. CDR3 nucleotide sequence: TGTGCCAGCAGCGGGACAGGGGGCACTGGAAACACCATATATTTT. This encodes CASSGTGGTGNTIYF.

This chain links TRBV19 with TRBJ1-5; TRBD1 might be the D (6 bases). CDR3 size: 15 residues. Germline assignment: CDR1 LNHDA and CDR2 SQIVND (reference sequence). V dropped 3 bases and J dropped 1 base, with 10 bases sitting between them. The CDR3 protein is CASSINRESNQPQHF. The CDR3 nucleotides are TGTGCCAGTAGTATCAACAGGGAAAGCAATCAGCCCCAGCATTTT.

This sequence joins TRBV23-1 and TRBJ1-6, with TRBD1 matching 9 bases. TRBV23-1 is marked as an open reading frame, function uncertain. This CDR3 is built from 13 residues. V dropped 8 bases and J dropped 8; count of bases not matched to a gene: 4. CDR3 loop: CASRGQGDSPLHF. Written as DNA, the CDR3 is TGCGCCAGCCGGGGACAGGGCGATTCACCCCTCCACTTT.

The chain has TRBV7-9 and TRBJ1-1; TRBD1 matches at 7 bases. Looked up from germline, CDR1 is SEHNR and CDR2 is FQNEAQ (reference sequence). CDR3 size: 14 residues. V lost 5 bases and J lost 2; bases outside the gene matches: 5. CDR3 loop: CASSPRTGNTEAFF. The CDR3, as DNA: TGTGCCAGCAGCCCCCGGACAGGCAACACTGAAGCTTTCTTT.

V usage is TRBV9 and J usage is TRBJ1-2, with D perhaps matching TRBD1 (5 bases). Germline V gene data show CDR1 as SGDLS and CDR2 as YYNGEE. Trimming took off 5 bases at V and 7 bases at J, with 15 bases between the two ends. This CDR3 comprises 13 residues. This CDR3 is CASRGTGVVGYTF. In DNA form, the CDR3 reads TGTGCCAGCAGGGGGACGGGGGTGGTTGGCTACACCTTC.

The rearrangement links TRBV19 to TRBJ2-7, with 7 bases identical to TRBD1. Germline lookup yields CDR1 LNHDA and CDR2 SQIVND (reference sequence). V was pared by 5 bases and J by 2 bases, with 12 bases of the junction left unmatched. CDR3 size: 16 residues. The CDR3 DNA follows: TGTGCCAGTAGTCCTTCCCCCGGGACAGTCACCTACGAGCAGTACTTC. Its protein is CASSPSPGTVTYEQYF.

Turning to this clone: An end of the junction differs from the germline gene, which may be a read error. The chain couples TRBV29-1 to TRBJ1-3; the D is unclear. The CDR3 contains 11 residues. Germline CDR1 is SQVTM and CDR2 is ANQGSEA. The CDR3 sequence is CSVEAGNTIYF. The CDR3, as DNA: TGCAGCGTCGAAGCGGGAAACACCATATATTTT.

The genes are TRBV15 and TRBJ2-1; the match to TRBD2 covers 8 bases. After removal of 5 bases from V and 5 bases from J, the junction contained 5 bases not matched to a gene. There are 14 residues in the CDR3. Germline V CDR1 and CDR2: LNHNV, YYDKDF (reference sequence). This chain's CDR3 is CATSAGGLNNEQFF. CDR3 bases: TGTGCCACCAGCGCGGGGGGATTAAACAATGAGCAGTTCTTC.

This clone showed up just a few times. V and J are TRBV6-1 and TRBJ1-6; 7 nucleotides align to TRBD1. The CDR3 is made up of 15 amino acids. Trimming took 7 bases from V and 7 from J; bases not matched to a gene: 10. The germline V gene has CDR1 MNHNS and CDR2 SASEGT. The CDR3 here is CASMGEDRFNSPLHF. CDR3 DNA: TGTGCCAGCATGGGAGAGGACAGGTTCAATTCACCCCTCCACTTT.

This chain connects TRBV6-1 to TRBJ1-5, with 8 bases identical to TRBD1. With V trimmed by 4 bases and J by 3 bases, 2 bases remained unmatched. CDR1 and CDR2 from the germline V gene are MNHNS and SASEGT. CDR3 length: 14 amino acids. The CDR3 sequence: CASSVRGHNQPQHF. The CDR3 coding sequence is TGTGCCAGCAGTGTCAGGGGGCACAATCAGCCCCAGCATTTT.

The rearrangement links TRBV7-9 to TRBJ2-1, with TRBD2 matching 14 bases. V gave up 5 bases and J gave up 4 bases; unmatched junction bases: 10. The CDR3 has 18 amino acids. CDR1 is SEHNR and CDR2 is FQNEAQ in the germline V gene (reference sequence). CDR3 loop: CASSPHGTSGGRYNEQFF. CDR3 coding DNA: TGTGCCAGCAGCCCACACGGGACTAGCGGGGGCCGGTACAATGAGCAGTTCTTC.

The chain has TRBV5-1 and TRBJ1-2; TRBD1 matches at 7 bases. V shed 4 bases and J 6 bases; nucleotides not matched to a gene: 9. The CDR3 extends over 14 amino acids. Germline V gives CDR1 SGHRS, CDR2 YFSETQ. CDR3 loop: CASSEGDRANGYTF. The CDR3 bases are TGCGCCAGCAGCGAAGGGGACAGAGCTAATGGCTACACCTTC. Based on the CDR3 plus reference TRBV5-1 and TRBJ1-2, the full variable domain is KAGVTQTPRYLIKTRGQQVTLSCSPISGHRSVSWYQQTPGQGLQFLFEYFSETQRNKGNFPGRFSGRQFSNSRSEMNVSTLELGDSALYLCASSEGDRANGYTFGSGTRLTVV.

The CDR3, as DNA: TGCGCCAGCAGCTTGGAATTAGCGGGGGGTACAGATACGCAGTATTTT. The encoded protein is CASSLELAGGTDTQYF. The rearrangement links TRBV5-1 to TRBJ2-3, with 10 bases identical to TRBD2. The V segment lost 0 bases and the J segment 3 bases; nucleotides outside the gene matches: 4. The CDR3 consists of 16 residues. Germline CDR1 is SGHRS and CDR2 is YFSETQ.

This chain uses TRBV28 with TRBJ1-2; 7 bases are a match to TRBD1. The junction had 10 bases not matched to a gene; V was cut back by 7 bases and J by 8 bases. CDR1 is MDHEN, CDR2 SYDVKM, per germline. The CDR3 contains 13 residues. CDR3 region: CASTDDRVKGYTF. The CDR3 DNA reads as TGTGCCAGCACCGATGACAGGGTTAAAGGCTACACCTTC.

This chain links TRBV18 with TRBJ2-1; 12 nucleotides match TRBD2. The CDR3 runs 17 residues. In germline, CDR1 is KGHSH, CDR2 LQKENI. V trimming: 4 bases; J trimming: 5 bases; junction bases outside the gene matches: 9. In DNA form, the CDR3 reads TGTGCCAGCTCACTACCTGTGACTAGCGGGGGAAACAATGAGCAGTTCTTC. This sequence encodes CASSLPVTSGGNNEQFF. The whole variable domain, filled in from reference TRBV18 and TRBJ2-1, reads NAGVMQNPRHLVRRRGQEARLRCSPMKGHSHVYWYRQLPEEGLKFMVYLQKENIIDESGMPKERFSAEFPKEGPSILRIQQVVRGDSAAYFCASSLPVTSGGNNEQFFGPGTRLTVL.

The rearrangement joins TRBV6-5 to TRBJ2-7, with 7 bases lining up with TRBD1. The length of the CDR3 is 15 residues. From germline, CDR1 is MNHEY and CDR2 SVGAGI. After removal of 4 bases from V and 2 bases from J, the junction contained 8 bases not matched to a gene. The DNA for the CDR3 is TGTGCCAGCAGTTTCACCCGGGACAGTACCTACGAGCAGTACTTC. Residues: CASSFTRDSTYEQYF.

The V and J genes are TRBV5-1 and TRBJ1-4; D not certain. The length of the CDR3 is 16 residues. The V gene's germline CDR1 is SGHRS and CDR2 YFSETQ. V was pared by 0 bases and J by 1 base, with 10 bases between. The CDR3 DNA follows: TGCGCCAGCAGCTTGGATCTTGGCGGAACTAATGAAAAACTGTTTTTT. It translates to CASSLDLGGTNEKLFF.

The chain employs TRBV4-1 and TRBJ2-1; possibly TRBD2 for D (5 bases). Per the germline V gene, CDR1 is MGHRA and CDR2 is YSYEKL. Trimming shortened V by 0 bases and J by 8 bases, and 14 bases separated the two germline ends. The CDR3 sequence is 15 residues long. CDR3 sequence reads: CASSQDRRAGDEQFF. The CDR3 DNA reads as TGCGCCAGCAGCCAAGATCGGCGGGCCGGTGATGAGCAGTTCTTC.

V is TRBV27 and J is TRBJ1-3; tentative D call: TRBD1 (6 bases). The V gene lost 6 bases and the J gene lost 4 bases, with 10 bases spanning the gap. The CDR3 loop spans 13 amino acids. Germline-derived CDR1 and CDR2 are MNHEY and SMNVEV (reference sequence). The CDR3 DNA reads as TGTGCCAGCAGCCAGGGGAGAGGAAACACCATATATTTT. Translated, it gives CASSQGRGNTIYF.